This T cell receptor (beta chain) comes out of a study of blood T cell repertoires in COVID-19. Overall study: COVID-19 samples collected from the United States, Italy and Spain covered acute and convalescent phases.

As handled by the study authors: Estimates of nucleated cell counts were drawn from the amplification of reference gene primers. The table came from immunoSEQ multiplex PCR; TCRdb's copy has only in-frame clones and leaves some out. That table gives V, J and clone size, and the DNA gave D and trimming. Of 130,000 to 150,000 clones listed, roughly 84% were seen once; the top ten hold 10%. Germline trimming cut 0 bases from V and 6 bases from J; bases unmatched to any gene: 10. This CDR3 is 16 amino acids long. From germline, CDR1 is LNHDA and CDR2 SQIVND (reference sequence). The origin of this receptor is a man between 60 and 75 years old with active or convalescent COVID-19. The rearrangement uses TRBV19 and TRBJ1-2, with 7 bases fitting TRBD1. Sequencing was done on a sample of peripheral blood. CDR3 region: CASSIDLTGARNGYTF. For the CDR3, the DNA is TGTGCCAGTAGTATAGACCTTACAGGGGCCCGGAATGGCTACACCTTC. Looking up the rest from reference TRBV19 and TRBJ1-2 gives the full variable domain: DGGITQSPKYLFRKEGQNVTLSCEQNLNHDAMYWYRQDPGQGLRLIYYSQIVNDFQKGDIAEGYSVSREKKESFPLTVTSAQKNPTAFYLCASSIDLTGARNGYTFGSGTRLTVV.